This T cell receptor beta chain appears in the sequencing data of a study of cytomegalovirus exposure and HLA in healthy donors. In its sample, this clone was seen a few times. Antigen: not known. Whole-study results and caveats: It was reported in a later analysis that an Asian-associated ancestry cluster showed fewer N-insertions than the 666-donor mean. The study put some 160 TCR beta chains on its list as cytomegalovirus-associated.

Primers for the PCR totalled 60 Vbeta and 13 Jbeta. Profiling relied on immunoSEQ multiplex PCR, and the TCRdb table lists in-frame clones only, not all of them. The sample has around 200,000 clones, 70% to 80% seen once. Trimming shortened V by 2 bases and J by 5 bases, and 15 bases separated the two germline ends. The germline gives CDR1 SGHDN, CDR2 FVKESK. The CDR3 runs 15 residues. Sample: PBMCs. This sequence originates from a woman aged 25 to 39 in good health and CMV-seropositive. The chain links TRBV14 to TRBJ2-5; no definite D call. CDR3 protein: CASSQNSPRRETQYF. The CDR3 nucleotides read TGTGCCAGCAGCCAAAACAGCCCGCGCAGGGAGACCCAGTACTTC.